Listed here is a single TCR beta chain. Its antigen is currently not known. The germline gene is not matched at one end of the junction; a read error may be the cause. TCR beta CDR3 regions were amplified from RNA transcripts. For the first round of RT-PCR on the TCR CDR3, the HTBI primer set was used together with the Qiagen OneStep RT-PCR kit. Libraries were constructed in a second round of multiplex PCR, after which size selection and purification were performed. The libraries were sequenced on an Illumina HiSeq2000 using paired-end 100 bp reads. Under the source paper's analysis protocol: SOAPnuke was used to process the raw data, with reads discarded if the reads contained adapters or uncalled bases, had a mean Phred below 15, or lacked an exact constant-primer or identifier match. COPE v1.2.5 was used to merge the high-quality paired reads, and each unique nucleotide sequence was defined as a clonotype. MiTCR v1.1 was used to align clonotypes to the IMGT TRBV, TRBD and TRBJ reference segments. The analysis included only V-J combinations with a frequency above 0.0001, which together covered 99% to 99.2% of the repertoires. The TCS score was defined as F50 (clonal expansion) divided by E x V (chaos), with BLOSUM62-based TCRdist calculated between CDR3 peptides within each V-J. Welch's t-statistics and random forest reduced roughly 500 V-J features to some 14, which were used in a naive Bayes classifier (R e1071). TCRdb cleaned the public reads at Q25 with fastp, built clones with MiXCR and kept in-frame beta chains. Rows with one shared CDR3 protein collapse into an entry with the most common genes and DNA. None of the V and J calls come from the authors' own analysis; TCRdb made them. Present in this sample are 500,000 to 750,000 distinct CDR3 sequences, about 15% of which were seen just once. About 7% of the sample rests with the top ten.

CDR1 and CDR2 (SGHTA, FQGNSA) derive from the germline V gene. The CDR3 numbers 11 residues from cysteine through phenylalanine. Only the CDR3 DNA is retained, 33 bases long and in frame from the first base. This entry comes from a study of T cells in Graves' hyperthyroidism and ophthalmopathy (dated by TCRdb to the late 2010s). Background on the whole study: Peripheral blood samples were taken at initial diagnosis, before any treatment was given. According to the paper, TCR Vbeta CDR3 sequencing was carried out on 135 peripheral blood samples, which came from fewer than 50 ophthalmopathy, about 75 hyperthyroidism and approximately 17 progressor patients. Whether ophthalmopathy could be predicted prospectively was tested in an independent validation cohort made up of 18 to 20 hyperthyroidism patients plus 17 patients who later progressed to ophthalmopathy. After blood sampling, hyperthyroidism patients were treated with methimazole at a starting dose of 30 mg daily, and ophthalmopathy patients were treated with high-dose intravenous methylprednisolone. In about 6 Graves' hyperthyroidism patients, the study also compared T-cell repertoires from thyroid tissue with T-cell repertoires from blood. To identify distinguishing TCR V-J signatures, a discovery cohort of 90 to 100 patients was used, comprising 40 to 45 with Graves' ophthalmopathy and around 57 with stable Graves' hyperthyroidism. The 100 or so discovery patients were divided at random into training and test sets in a 7:3 ratio. Summary of the overall study and its limitations: In validation, the model predicted progression to ophthalmopathy with 65% to 71% sensitivity and approximately 72% specificity, a median of approximately 6.7 months before onset. Most expanded thyroid clonotypes (frequency above 0.001) were also detected in blood, suggesting blood repertoires may reflect thyroid immune responses. Sample size was not statistically predetermined, and investigators were not blinded to group allocation. Ophthalmopathy was separated from stable hyperthyroidism by a 13 V-J signature model, with about 86% sensitivity and 81% to 82% specificity obtained in cross-validation and 80%/75% obtained in testing.

A patient counted as having stable Graves' hyperthyroidism if no progression to ophthalmopathy occurred over 18 months of follow-up. The hyperthyroidism patients were between 18 and 65 years old and newly diagnosed, with a disease duration of less than 2 months. Exclusion was applied to patients with uncontrolled infections, other autoimmune diseases, pregnancy or lactation. Diagnoses were established on the basis of clinical symptoms, serum thyroxine and TRAb, thyroid ultrasound, and orbital computed tomography. Ficoll-Paque density gradient centrifugation was used to isolate PBMCs from 9.5 to 10 ml of fresh peripheral blood. Trizol reagent was used to extract total RNA, and RNA quality was then checked on an Agilent 2100 Bioanalyzer.

The specimen was blood. The chain employs TRBV7-2 and TRBJ2-5; the D gene is possibly TRBD2, with 5 bases matching. This sequence was found in a woman younger than 45 with Graves' hyperthyroidism. Here the CDR3 is given as CASSLGETQHF. The DNA sequence reads TGTGCCAGCAGCCTGGGAGAGACCCAGCACTTC.